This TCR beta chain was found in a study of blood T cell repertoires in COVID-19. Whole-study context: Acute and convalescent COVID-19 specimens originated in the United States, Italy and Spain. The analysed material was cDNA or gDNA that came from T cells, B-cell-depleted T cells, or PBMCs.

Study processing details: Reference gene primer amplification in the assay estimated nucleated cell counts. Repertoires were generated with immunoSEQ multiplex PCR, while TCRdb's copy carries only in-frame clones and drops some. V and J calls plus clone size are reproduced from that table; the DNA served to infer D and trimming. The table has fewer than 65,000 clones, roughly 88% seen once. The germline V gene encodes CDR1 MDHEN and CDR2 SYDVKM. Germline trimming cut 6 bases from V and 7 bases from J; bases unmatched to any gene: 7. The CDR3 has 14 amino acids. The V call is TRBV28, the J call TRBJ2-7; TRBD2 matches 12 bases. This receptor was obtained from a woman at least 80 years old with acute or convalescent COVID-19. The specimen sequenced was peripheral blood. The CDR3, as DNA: TGTGCCAGCAGCGAAACCGGGACTAGCGGGGAGCAGTACTTC. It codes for CASSETGTSGEQYF.